This TCR beta chain appears in the sequencing data of a study of T cells in Graves' hyperthyroidism and ophthalmopathy. For the study at large: Peripheral blood was taken when the disease was first diagnosed, before any treatment began.

In its sample, this clonotype was seen many times. Trimming pared 6 bases from V and 6 bases from J, leaving 14 bases between. Germline V gene data show CDR1 as KGHSH and CDR2 as LQKENI. This CDR3 is 13 amino acids long. Amplification of TCR beta CDR3 regions was performed using RNA transcripts as template. When the TCR CDR3 underwent first-round RT-PCR, the HTBI primer set was used. A single record per CDR3 protein comes from TCRdb applying MiXCR to the multiplex PCR reads. The table lists about 300,000 distinct CDR3 sequences, roughly 19% of them singletons. Patients with uncontrolled infections, other autoimmune diseases, pregnancy or lactation were excluded.

The chain has TRBV18 and TRBJ1-1; weak D call: TRBD1 (5 bases). This TCR came from a man aged 50 to 59 with Graves' ophthalmopathy. Sequencing was performed on blood. The CDR3 nucleotides read TGTGCCAGCTCGCCTGGGACTCTCGCTGAAGCTTTCTTT. Amino acid sequence: CASSPGTLAEAFF. The full variable domain, in which reference TRBV18 and TRBJ1-1 provide the parts outside the CDR3, is NAGVMQNPRHLVRRRGQEARLRCSPMKGHSHVYWYRQLPEEGLKFMVYLQKENIIDESGMPKERFSAEFPKEGPSILRIQQVVRGDSAAYFCASSPGTLAEAFFGQGTRLTVV.